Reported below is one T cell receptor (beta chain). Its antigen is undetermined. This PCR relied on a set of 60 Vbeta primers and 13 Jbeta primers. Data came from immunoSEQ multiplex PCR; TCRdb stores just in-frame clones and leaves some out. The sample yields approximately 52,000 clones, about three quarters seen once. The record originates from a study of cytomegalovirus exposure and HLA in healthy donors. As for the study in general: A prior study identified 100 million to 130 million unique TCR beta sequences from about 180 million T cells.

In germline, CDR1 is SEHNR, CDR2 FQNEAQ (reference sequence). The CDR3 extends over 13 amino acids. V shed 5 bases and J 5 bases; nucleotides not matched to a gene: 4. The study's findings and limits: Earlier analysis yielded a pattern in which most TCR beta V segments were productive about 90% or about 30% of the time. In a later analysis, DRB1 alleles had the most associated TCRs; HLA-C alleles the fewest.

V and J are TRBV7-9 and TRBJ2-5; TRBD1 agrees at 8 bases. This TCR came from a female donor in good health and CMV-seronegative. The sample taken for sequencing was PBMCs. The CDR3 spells CASSRGQAETQYF. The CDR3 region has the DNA TGTGCCAGCAGCCGGGGACAGGCGGAGACCCAGTACTTC.